These 4 T cell receptor beta chains originate from one sample sequenced in a study of Graves' ophthalmopathy and Graves' hyperthyroidism. Amplified material comprised TCR beta CDR3 regions derived from RNA transcripts. Following a first-round RT-PCR that used HTBI primers, a second-round multiplex PCR was carried out. TCRdb re-called the multiplex PCR reads through MiXCR, storing one row per CDR3 protein. The sample yields around 520,000 distinct CDR3 sequences, about 35% seen once. The sample comprised peripheral blood or thyroid tissue (not recorded which). These receptors originate from an adult man with Graves' hyperthyroidism.

Concerning this clonotype itself: Its ends do not fully match the called genes, so a read error is possible. This chain links TRBV7-3 with TRBJ2-2; D call uncertain. The CDR3 spans 15 residues. Looked up from germline, CDR1 is SGHTA and CDR2 is FQGTGA. CDR3 sequence: CASSVVAGYTRELFF. As DNA, the CDR3 is TGTGCCAGCAGCGTCGTGGCAGGCTACACCCGGGAGCTGTTTTTT.

Comments on this clonotype: This sequence may be a read error, since a much larger clone differs from it by one base. The chain carries TRBV5-5 and TRBJ1-1; no reliable D call. Per the germline V gene, CDR1 is SGHKS and CDR2 is YYEKEE (reference sequence). CDR3 length: 15 residues. The CDR3 bases are TGTGCCGGCAGCAACTCTCAGGACGGGTACACTGAAGCTTTCTTT. Translated: CAGSNSQDGYTEAFF.

Comment on this clonotype: Since the CDR3 does not end with the conserved phenylalanine or tryptophan, this likely comes from a read error. The chain is built from TRBV29-1 and TRBJ1-2; the D gene is possibly TRBD1 (5 bases). The CDR3 loop spans 14 amino acids. Germline CDR1 and CDR2: SQVTM and ANQGSEA. V lost 4 bases to trimming and J lost 6 bases, with 18 bases between them. The CDR3 region is CSVAKGEGLDGYTS. CDR3 nucleotide sequence: TGCAGCGTTGCAAAGGGTGAGGGGCTTGATGGCTACACCTCC.

This clonotype occurred many times. The chain carries TRBV2 and TRBJ2-5, with TRBD2 as a possible D gene (5 bases). Germline lookup yields CDR1 SNHLY and CDR2 FYNNEI. The ends were cut back, 6 bases at V and 3 bases at J, with 5 bases in the middle. The CDR3 totals 11 residues. CDR3 residues: CASRREETQYF. The CDR3, as DNA: TGTGCCAGCAGGAGGGAAGAGACCCAGTACTTC.